This T cell receptor beta chain comes out of a study of a mutant IDH1 vaccine in newly diagnosed glioma. Study details: In weeks 1, 3, 5, 7, 11, 15, 19 and 23, patients were immunized, eight times in all. Patients were pretreated with radiotherapy, temozolomide, or both, mostly both.

The repertoire was sequenced with immunoSEQ multiplex PCR; TCRdb's copy has only in-frame clones and lacks some. The sample includes 88,000 or so clones, over 75% of them seen just once. The germline V gene encodes CDR1 SGHAT and CDR2 FQNNGV. V shed 5 bases and J 7 bases; nucleotides not matched to a gene: 5. The CDR3 sequence is 13 residues long. The sample's time point: week 23, last vaccination. In every dose of vaccine, 300 ug of mutant IDH1 20-mer peptide was given alongside topical imiquimod. Note on this clone: No antigen is known for it.

The chain uses TRBV11-2 and TRBJ2-7, with 10 bases that match TRBD1. This receptor was obtained from a man aged 25-45 years with glioma. Some clones in this sample may be carry-over from other donors' samples. The input for sequencing was PBMCs, taken from a glioma patient whose treatment included an IDH1 peptide vaccine. The CDR3: CASSETGGREQYF. The CDR3 coding sequence is TGTGCCAGCAGCGAGACAGGGGGCCGGGAGCAGTACTTC.